This entry lists 27 T cell receptor beta chains sequenced from one sample in a study of blood T cell repertoires in COVID-19. Repertoires were generated with immunoSEQ multiplex PCR, while TCRdb's copy carries only in-frame clones and drops some. The sample includes under 110,000 clones, roughly nine tenths seen only once; the top ten take roughly 17%. Sequencing was done on a sample of peripheral blood. Receptors originate from a man in his forties or fifties with acute or convalescent COVID-19.

The CDR3 coding sequence is TGTGCCAGCAGCCAAGACAGCTCCTACGAGCAGTACTTC. It translates to CASSQDSSYEQYF. This chain links TRBV3-1 (or the pseudogene TRBV3-2) with TRBJ2-7, with D unclear. The germline V gene has CDR1 LGHDT and CDR2 YNNKEL (reference sequence). The CDR3 is 13 residues long. V was trimmed by 0 bases and J by 0 bases, leaving 3 bases between them.

This clone showed up just once. The chain couples TRBV5-4 to TRBJ1-1; 7 bases align to TRBD1. The CDR3 sequence is 15 residues long. V shed 4 bases, J shed 4 bases, and the junction held 10 bases outside the gene matches. Germline CDR1 and CDR2: SGHNT and YYREEE (reference sequence). CDR3 nucleotides: TGTGCCAGCAGCCCTAGACAGGGACTCGGCACTGAAGCTTTCTTT. Its translation is CASSPRQGLGTEAFF.

V and J are TRBV20-1 and TRBJ1-6; D gene unclear. V lost 3 bases, J lost 9 bases, and 6 bases lay in between. Germline V gives CDR1 DFQATT, CDR2 SNEGSKA (reference sequence). CDR3 length equals 11 residues. The CDR3 here is CSASSGSPLHF. The DNA of the CDR3 is TGCAGTGCTAGTTCCGGTTCACCCCTCCACTTT.

The chain employs TRBV29-1 and TRBJ2-1, with a possible D match to TRBD1 (6 bases). Germline CDR1 is SQVTM and CDR2 is ANQGSEA. Trimming removed 4 bases from V and 7 bases from J, with 14 bases in between. This CDR3 has 13 amino acids. The CDR3 nucleotides are TGCAGCGTTGGACAGGCTCTGTTTAATGAGCAGTTCTTC. Translating it yields CSVGQALFNEQFF.

V usage is TRBV7-2 and J usage is TRBJ2-7; 9 positions match TRBD2. The CDR3 is 14 residues long. J lost 6 bases, V lost 4 bases, and 7 bases had no gene match. Germline values: CDR1 SGHTA, CDR2 FQGNSA. In DNA, the CDR3 is TGTGCCAGCAGCTCTCTAGCGGGGCGCGCCGAGCAGTACTTC. Translated, it gives CASSSLAGRAEQYF.

The V and J genes are TRBV4-1 and TRBJ1-5; TRBD1 agrees at 7 bases. The CDR3 is 18 amino acids. The ends lost 0 bases at V and 3 bases at J; junction bases unmatched: 11. The germline V gene encodes CDR1 MGHRA and CDR2 YSYEKL. This CDR3 is CASSQDGQGTANNQPQHF. CDR3 DNA: TGCGCCAGCAGCCAAGATGGTCAGGGGACAGCTAACAATCAGCCCCAGCATTTT.

This clone was counted a single time. The chain couples TRBV29-1 to TRBJ2-2, with TRBD1 matching over 8 bases. The V gene end was trimmed by 0 bases and the J gene end by 7 bases; junction bases not matched to a gene: 7. The germline gives CDR1 SQVTM, CDR2 ANQGSEA. CDR3 size: 15 residues. CDR3 bases: TGCAGCGTTGAAGATTTCAGGGGGCGGGGCGGGGAGCTGTTTTTT. This gives the protein CSVEDFRGRGGELFF.

The rearrangement links TRBV3-1 (or the pseudogene TRBV3-2) to TRBJ1-1; 7 positions match TRBD1. The CDR3 length is 15 residues. Trimming at V came to 2 bases and at J to 6 bases, leaving 9 bases not matched to a gene. Per the germline V gene, CDR1 is LGHDT and CDR2 is YNNKEL (reference sequence). The CDR3 is CASSQLGQPGAEAFF. CDR3 DNA sequence: TGTGCCAGCAGCCAACTGGGACAGCCAGGCGCTGAAGCTTTCTTT.

This chain uses TRBV18 with TRBJ2-7; D is ambiguous. CDR1 is KGHSH and CDR2 is LQKENI in the germline V gene. The CDR3 runs 15 residues. The V end was cut by 0 bases, the J end by 3 bases, with 12 bases between. The CDR3 sequence is CASSPPTAPFYEQYF. CDR3 sequence (DNA): TGTGCCAGCTCACCACCTACAGCCCCGTTCTACGAGCAGTACTTC.

The V gene is TRBV28, the J gene TRBJ2-2; D perhaps matches TRBD2 (7 bases). The germline V and J ends were trimmed by 3 bases and 5 bases, with 13 bases remaining between them. Per germline, CDR1 MDHEN and CDR2 SYDVKM. The CDR3 loop spans 15 amino acids. The CDR3 loop reads CASSFRGGGTGELFF. Here the CDR3 DNA reads TGTGCCAGCAGTTTTAGGGGAGGGGGAACCGGGGAGCTGTTTTTT.

The V and J genes are TRBV7-3 and TRBJ1-1; TRBD1 is a possible D gene (5 bases). Per germline, CDR1 SGHTA and CDR2 FQGTGA. With 0 bases removed from V and 4 bases from J, the gap between germline ends came to 9 bases. CDR3 length: 14 residues. The CDR3 spells CASSLTGGGTEAFF. CDR3 coding DNA: TGTGCCAGCAGCTTAACCGGGGGTGGCACTGAAGCTTTCTTT.

This chain joins TRBV10-2 and TRBJ1-1, with a possible D match to TRBD1 (6 bases). Trimming removed 3 bases at V and 5 bases at J, with 10 bases between. The CDR3 extends over 13 amino acids. CDR1 is WSHSY, CDR2 SAAADI, per germline. The CDR3 loop is CASSEGGVTEAFF. In DNA, the CDR3 is TGCGCCAGCAGTGAAGGGGGTGTAACTGAAGCTTTCTTT.

The rearrangement uses TRBV5-1 and TRBJ2-2, with 7 bases matching TRBD2. The CDR3 consists of 16 residues. V was clipped by 4 bases and J by 6 bases; unmatched bases: 12. Looked up from germline, CDR1 is SGHRS and CDR2 is YFSETQ. Written as DNA, the CDR3 is TGCGCCAGCAGCCAAGCCCGGGACTACTCTGCCGGGGAGCTGTTTTTT. Translated, it gives CASSQARDYSAGELFF. The complete variable domain, with remaining parts taken from reference TRBV5-1 and TRBJ2-2, reads KAGVTQTPRYLIKTRGQQVTLSCSPISGHRSVSWYQQTPGQGLQFLFEYFSETQRNKGNFPGRFSGRQFSNSRSEMNVSTLELGDSALYLCASSQARDYSAGELFFGEGSRLTVL.

The J gene is TRBJ1-2, the V gene TRBV4-2; 7 positions match TRBD1. Germline V gene lookup returns CDR1 LGHNA and CDR2 YNFKEQ. There are 15 residues in the CDR3. V was pared by 0 bases and J by 5 bases, with 6 bases of the junction left unmatched. The CDR3 sequence is CASSQDSAGGYGYTF. The CDR3 region has the DNA TGTGCCAGCAGCCAAGATTCAGCAGGGGGGTATGGCTACACCTTC.

The rearrangement links TRBV7-9 to TRBJ1-1; 9 bases are shared with TRBD1. The germline CDR1 and CDR2 sequences are SEHNR and FQNEAQ (reference sequence). The CDR3 is made up of 15 amino acids. J lost 1 base, V lost 5 bases, and 5 bases had no gene match. The CDR3 protein is CASSLKQGANTEAFF. In nucleotides, the CDR3 is TGTGCCAGCAGCCTAAAACAGGGGGCGAACACTGAAGCTTTCTTT.

The V gene is TRBV7-8, the J gene TRBJ1-4; 10 nucleotides align to TRBD1. There are 14 residues in the CDR3. Germline V gives CDR1 SGHVS, CDR2 FQNEAQ. Trimming cost V 5 bases and J 8 bases; bases outside gene matches: 5. The CDR3 region is CASSTGTGDEKLFF. The CDR3 coding sequence is TGTGCCAGCAGCACCGGGACAGGGGACGAAAAACTGTTTTTT.

This sequence joins TRBV6-5 and TRBJ1-3; 9 bases fit TRBD1. CDR1 and CDR2 (germline): MNHEY, SVGAGI. Losses at the gene ends were 4 bases for V and 2 bases for J; bases not matched to a gene: 6. CDR3 length equals 16 residues. CDR3 sequence: CASSLLDRGPGNTIYF. The CDR3, as DNA: TGTGCCAGCAGTTTATTGGACAGGGGCCCTGGAAACACCATATATTTT.

V and J are TRBV11-2 and TRBJ1-1; possibly TRBD1 for D (5 bases). Germline values: CDR1 SGHAT, CDR2 FQNNGV. Deletions cut 2 bases from V and 1 base from J, with 8 bases between. There are 14 residues in the CDR3. CDR3 loop: CASSLLGGNTEAFF. The CDR3 DNA follows: TGTGCCAGCAGCTTACTCGGGGGGAACACTGAAGCTTTCTTT.

This clone was seen only a few times. The chain carries TRBV5-1 and TRBJ1-3, with TRBD1 as a possible D gene (5 bases). The V gene's germline CDR1 is SGHRS and CDR2 YFSETQ. V was pared by 3 bases and J by 1 base, with 8 bases between. This CDR3 has 14 residues. This CDR3 reads CASSYGASGNTIYF. CDR3 sequence (DNA): TGCGCCAGCAGCTATGGGGCGTCTGGAAACACCATATATTTT.

DNA of the CDR3: TGTGCCAGCAGCAGATGGGACAGCTCCTACGAGCAGTACTTC. Protein sequence: CASSRWDSSYEQYF. The V gene is TRBV21-1, the J gene TRBJ2-7; whether TRBD1, the table's D call, matches the DNA was not checked. TRBV21-1 is described as a pseudogene. This CDR3 has 14 residues.

The chain employs TRBV19 and TRBJ1-2; D might be TRBD1 (5 bases). V was pared by 2 bases and J by 2 bases, with 9 bases between. The CDR3 runs to 14 residues. The germline CDR1 and CDR2 sequences are LNHDA and SQIVND (reference sequence). This chain's CDR3 is CASSINRQNYGYTF. The CDR3 DNA follows: TGTGCCAGTAGTATAAACAGACAGAACTATGGCTACACCTTC.

CDR3 nucleotide sequence: TGTGCCAGCAGCCGTCGGGGGACAGGGAGGCATGGCTACACCTTC. Translating it yields CASSRRGTGRHGYTF. The V gene is TRBV5-6, the J gene TRBJ1-2; TRBD1 matches 9 bases. Per the germline V gene, CDR1 is SGHDT and CDR2 is YYEEEE. This CDR3 contains 15 residues. Trimming cost V 4 bases and J 6 bases; bases outside gene matches: 10.

This clone came up once. This chain uses TRBV28 with TRBJ1-1; D possibly corresponds to TRBD1 (5 bases). Germline V CDR1 and CDR2: MDHEN, SYDVKM. V was clipped by 0 bases and J by 8 bases, with 16 bases between them. The CDR3 consists of 15 residues. CDR3 coding DNA: TGTGCCAGCAGTTTATGGGGACGGGGGAGTCGCGAAGCTTTCTTT. Translating gives CASSLWGRGSREAFF.

This clone was detected only a few times. J is TRBJ2-5 and V is TRBV28, with 9 bases lining up with TRBD1. After removal of 6 bases from V and 5 bases from J, the junction contained 7 bases not matched to a gene. Germline V gene lookup returns CDR1 MDHEN and CDR2 SYDVKM. The CDR3 is 14 amino acids. CDR3 sequence: CASSLTGGLETQYF. CDR3 coding DNA: TGTGCCAGCAGCCTCACAGGGGGCTTGGAGACCCAGTACTTC.

J is TRBJ1-1 and V is TRBV7-9; no definite D call. Germline values: CDR1 SEHNR, CDR2 FQNEAQ (reference sequence). This CDR3 has 15 amino acids. With 0 bases removed from V and 1 base from J, the gap between germline ends came to 9 bases. The CDR3 sequence: CASSLAGRENTEAFF. In DNA, the CDR3 is TGTGCCAGCAGCTTAGCCGGACGGGAGAACACTGAAGCTTTCTTT.

The chain combines TRBV18 with TRBJ2-1; TRBD1 matches 7 bases. The CDR3 spans 14 residues. V dropped 3 bases and J dropped 5; count of bases not matched to a gene: 4. Germline CDR1 and CDR2: KGHSH and LQKENI. Written as DNA, the CDR3 is TGTGCCAGCTCACCCCGACAGGGAAACAATGAGCAGTTCTTC. This gives the protein CASSPRQGNNEQFF.

The chain recombines TRBV28 with TRBJ2-3; D not certain. This CDR3 is built from 12 residues. CDR1 and CDR2 (germline): MDHEN, SYDVKM. With 6 bases removed from V and 6 bases from J, the gap between germline ends came to 10 bases. The CDR3 region has the DNA TGTGCCAGCAGCAGTCTAGTGGATACGCAGTATTTT. It is translated as CASSSLVDTQYF.